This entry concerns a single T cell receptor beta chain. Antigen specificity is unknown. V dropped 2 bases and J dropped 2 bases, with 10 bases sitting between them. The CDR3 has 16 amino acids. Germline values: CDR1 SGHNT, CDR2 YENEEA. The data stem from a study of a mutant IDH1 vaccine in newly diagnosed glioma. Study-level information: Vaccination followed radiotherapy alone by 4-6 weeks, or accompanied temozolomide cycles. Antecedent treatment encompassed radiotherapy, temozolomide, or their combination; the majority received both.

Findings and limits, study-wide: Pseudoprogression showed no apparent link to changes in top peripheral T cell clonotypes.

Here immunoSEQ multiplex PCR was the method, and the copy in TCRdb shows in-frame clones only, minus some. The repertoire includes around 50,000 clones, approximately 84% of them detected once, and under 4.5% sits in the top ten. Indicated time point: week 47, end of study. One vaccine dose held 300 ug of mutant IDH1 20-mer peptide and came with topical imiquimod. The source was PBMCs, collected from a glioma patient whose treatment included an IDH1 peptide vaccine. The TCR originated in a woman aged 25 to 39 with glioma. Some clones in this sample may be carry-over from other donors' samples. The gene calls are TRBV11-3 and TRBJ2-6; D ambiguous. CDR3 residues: CASSLSYSAGANVLTF. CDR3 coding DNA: TGTGCCAGCAGCTTAAGCTACTCGGCTGGGGCCAACGTCCTGACTTTC.